This T cell receptor (beta chain) comes out of a study of control samples from healthy donors and cancer patients. The germline CDR1 and CDR2 sequences are SGHTA and FQGTGA. This CDR3 comprises 14 residues. Between the trimmed V and J ends, which lost 5 bases and 3 bases, there was a span of 14 bases. Produced via immunoSEQ multiplex PCR; TCRdb's table is partial and in-frame only. The sample contains more than 95,000 clones, 83% of which appear only once. The sample taken for sequencing was blood. The V call is TRBV7-3, the J call TRBJ2-7; maybe TRBD2 (5 bases). The TCR originated in a woman in her fifties or sixties in good health. The CDR3 spells CASSTRDSLYEQYF. In DNA, the CDR3 is TGTGCCAGCAGCACCCGGGATAGCCTCTACGAGCAGTACTTC.